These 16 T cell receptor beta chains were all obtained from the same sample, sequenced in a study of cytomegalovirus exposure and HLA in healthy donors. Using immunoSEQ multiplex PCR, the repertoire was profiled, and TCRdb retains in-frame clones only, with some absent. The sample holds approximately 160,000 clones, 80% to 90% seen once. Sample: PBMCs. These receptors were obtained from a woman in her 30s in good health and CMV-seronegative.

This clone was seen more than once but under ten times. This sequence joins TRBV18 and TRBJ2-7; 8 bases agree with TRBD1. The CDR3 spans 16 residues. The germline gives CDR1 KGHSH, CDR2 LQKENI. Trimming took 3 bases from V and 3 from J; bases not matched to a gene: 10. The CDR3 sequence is CASSPVLGTGNYEQYF. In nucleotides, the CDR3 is TGTGCCAGCTCACCTGTTCTGGGGACAGGTAACTACGAGCAGTACTTC. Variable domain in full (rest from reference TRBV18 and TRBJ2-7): NAGVMQNPRHLVRRRGQEARLRCSPMKGHSHVYWYRQLPEEGLKFMVYLQKENIIDESGMPKERFSAEFPKEGPSILRIQQVVRGDSAAYFCASSPVLGTGNYEQYFGPGTRLTVT.

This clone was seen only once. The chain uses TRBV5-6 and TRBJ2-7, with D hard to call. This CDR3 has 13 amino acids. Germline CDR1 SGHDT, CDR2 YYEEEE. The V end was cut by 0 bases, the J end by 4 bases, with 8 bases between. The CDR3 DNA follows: TGTGCCAGCAGCTTGGTGGGTCGGTACGAGCAGTACTTC. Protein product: CASSLVGRYEQYF. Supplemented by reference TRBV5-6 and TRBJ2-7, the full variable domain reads DAGVTQSPTHLIKTRGQQVTLRCSPKSGHDTVSWYQQALGQGPQFIFQYYEEEERQRGNFPDRFSGHQFPNYSSELNVNALLLGDSALYLCASSLVGRYEQYFGPGTRLTVT.

CDR3 residues: CASSALGSSNTGELFF. The CDR3 DNA sequence: TGTGCCAGCTCGGCTCTCGGGAGTTCGAACACCGGGGAGCTGTTTTTT. The chain has TRBV2 and TRBJ2-2; tentative D call: TRBD2 (6 bases). The CDR3 sequence is 16 residues long. V dropped 8 bases and J dropped 0 bases, with 16 bases sitting between them. Germline values: CDR1 SNHLY, CDR2 FYNNEI.

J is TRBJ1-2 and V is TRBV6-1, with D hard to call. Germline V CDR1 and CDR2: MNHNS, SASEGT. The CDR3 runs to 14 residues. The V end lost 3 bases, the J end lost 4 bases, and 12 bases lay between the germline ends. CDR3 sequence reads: CASSEYGVSYGYTF. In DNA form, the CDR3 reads TGTGCCAGCAGTGAGTACGGGGTTAGCTATGGCTACACCTTC.

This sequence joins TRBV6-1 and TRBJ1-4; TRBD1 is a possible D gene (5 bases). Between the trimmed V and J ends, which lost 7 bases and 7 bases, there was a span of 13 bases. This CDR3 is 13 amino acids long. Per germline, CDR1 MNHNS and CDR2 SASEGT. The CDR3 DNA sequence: TGTGCCAGCACAGGGCAGTGGGGTGAAAAACTGTTTTTT. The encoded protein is CASTGQWGEKLFF.

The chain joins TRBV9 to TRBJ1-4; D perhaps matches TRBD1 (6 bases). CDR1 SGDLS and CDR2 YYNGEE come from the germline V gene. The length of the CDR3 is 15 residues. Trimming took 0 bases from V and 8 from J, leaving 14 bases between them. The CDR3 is CASSVGSGALEKLFF. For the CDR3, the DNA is TGTGCCAGCAGCGTAGGTTCGGGGGCCCTAGAAAAACTGTTTTTT.

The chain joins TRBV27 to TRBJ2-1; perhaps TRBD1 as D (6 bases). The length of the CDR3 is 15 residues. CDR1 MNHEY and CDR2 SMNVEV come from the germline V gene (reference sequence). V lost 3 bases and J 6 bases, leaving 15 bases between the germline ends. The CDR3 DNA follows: TGTGCCAGCAGTTTCAGGGGACCCACGTTCAATGAGCAGTTCTTC. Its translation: CASSFRGPTFNEQFF.

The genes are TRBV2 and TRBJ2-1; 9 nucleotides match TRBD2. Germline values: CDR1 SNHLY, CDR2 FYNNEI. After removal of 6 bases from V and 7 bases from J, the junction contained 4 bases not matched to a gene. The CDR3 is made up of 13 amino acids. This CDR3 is CASRVAGGNEQFF. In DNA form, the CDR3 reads TGTGCCAGCAGGGTTGCGGGGGGGAATGAGCAGTTCTTC.

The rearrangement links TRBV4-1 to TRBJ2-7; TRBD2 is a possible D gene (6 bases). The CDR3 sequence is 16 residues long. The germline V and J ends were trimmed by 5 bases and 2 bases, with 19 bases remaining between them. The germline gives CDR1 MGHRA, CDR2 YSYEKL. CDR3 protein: CASSARLDPLTYEQYF. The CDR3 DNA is TGCGCCAGCAGCGCCCGACTAGACCCCCTCACCTACGAGCAGTACTTC.

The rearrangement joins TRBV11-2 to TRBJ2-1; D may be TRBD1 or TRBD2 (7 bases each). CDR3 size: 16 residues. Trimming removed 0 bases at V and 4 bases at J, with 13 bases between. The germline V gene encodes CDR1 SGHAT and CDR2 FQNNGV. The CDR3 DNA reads TGTGCCAGCAGCTTAGAGGGGGGGACAGTATACAATGAGCAGTTCTTC. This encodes CASSLEGGTVYNEQFF.

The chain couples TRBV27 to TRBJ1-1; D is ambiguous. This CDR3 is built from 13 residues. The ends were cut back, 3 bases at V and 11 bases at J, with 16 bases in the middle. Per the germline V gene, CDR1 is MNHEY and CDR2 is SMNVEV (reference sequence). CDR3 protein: CASSFHRGGMAFF. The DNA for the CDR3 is TGTGCCAGCAGTTTCCATCGGGGTGGTATGGCTTTCTTT.

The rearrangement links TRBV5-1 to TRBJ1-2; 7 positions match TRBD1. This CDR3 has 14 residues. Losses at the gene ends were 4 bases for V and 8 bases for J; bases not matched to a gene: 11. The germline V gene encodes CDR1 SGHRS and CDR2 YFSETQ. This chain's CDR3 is CASSKGQDPWGYTF. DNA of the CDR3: TGCGCCAGCAGCAAAGGACAGGATCCCTGGGGCTACACCTTC.

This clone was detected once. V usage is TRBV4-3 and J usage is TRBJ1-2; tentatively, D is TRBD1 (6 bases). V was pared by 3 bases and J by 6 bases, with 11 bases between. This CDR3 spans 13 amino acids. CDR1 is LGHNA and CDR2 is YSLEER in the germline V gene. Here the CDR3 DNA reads TGCGCCAGCAGCCACCGAGGACAGCATGGCTACACCTTC. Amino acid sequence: CASSHRGQHGYTF.

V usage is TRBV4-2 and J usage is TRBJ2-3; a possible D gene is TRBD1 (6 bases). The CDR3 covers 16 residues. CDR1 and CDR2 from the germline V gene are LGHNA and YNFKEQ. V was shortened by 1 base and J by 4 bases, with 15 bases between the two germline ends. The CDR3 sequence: CASSQVVGAASDTQYF. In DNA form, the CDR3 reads TGTGCCAGCAGCCAAGTGGTGGGGGCAGCGTCAGATACGCAGTATTTT.

CDR3 sequence: CASASGYYEQYF. The CDR3, as DNA: TGTGCCAGCGCTAGCGGGTACTACGAGCAGTACTTC. The chain uses TRBV2 and TRBJ2-7; TRBD2 aligns across 8 bases. The germline V gene encodes CDR1 SNHLY and CDR2 FYNNEI. Trimming at V came to 8 bases and at J to 3 bases, leaving 3 bases not matched to a gene. The CDR3 loop spans 12 amino acids.

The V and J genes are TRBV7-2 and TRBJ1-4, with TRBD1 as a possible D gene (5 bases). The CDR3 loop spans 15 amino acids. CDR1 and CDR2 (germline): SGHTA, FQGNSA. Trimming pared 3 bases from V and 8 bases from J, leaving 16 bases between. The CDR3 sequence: CASSLGGAVGEKLFF. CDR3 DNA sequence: TGTGCCAGCAGCTTGGGGGGAGCGGTTGGGGAAAAACTGTTTTTT.